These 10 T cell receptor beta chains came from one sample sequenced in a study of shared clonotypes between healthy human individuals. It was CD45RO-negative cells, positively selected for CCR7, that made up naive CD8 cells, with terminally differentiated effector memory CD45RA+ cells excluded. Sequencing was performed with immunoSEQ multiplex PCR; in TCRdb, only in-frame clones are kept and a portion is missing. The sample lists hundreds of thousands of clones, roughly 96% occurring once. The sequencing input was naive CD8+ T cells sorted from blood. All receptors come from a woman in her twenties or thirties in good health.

The CDR3 spells CAWSVPGEQYF. Written as DNA, the CDR3 is TGTGCCTGGAGTGTACCCGGGGAGCAGTACTTC. This chain joins TRBV30 and TRBJ2-7, with unresolved D. V lost 0 bases and J 7 bases, leaving 7 bases between the germline ends. CDR3 length: 11 amino acids. Germline CDR1 GTSNPN, CDR2 SVGIG (reference sequence).

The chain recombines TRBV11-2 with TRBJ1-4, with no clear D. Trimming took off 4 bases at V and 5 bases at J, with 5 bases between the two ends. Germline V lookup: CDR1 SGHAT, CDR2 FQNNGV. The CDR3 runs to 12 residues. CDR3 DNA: TGTGCCAGCAGCTGGATGAATGAAAAACTGTTTTTT. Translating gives CASSWMNEKLFF.

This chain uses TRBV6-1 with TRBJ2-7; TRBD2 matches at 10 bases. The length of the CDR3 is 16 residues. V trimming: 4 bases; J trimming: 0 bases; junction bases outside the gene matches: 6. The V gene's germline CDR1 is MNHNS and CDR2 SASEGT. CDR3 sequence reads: CASSATSGTYSYEQYF. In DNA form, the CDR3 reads TGTGCCAGCAGTGCTACTAGCGGGACTTACTCCTACGAGCAGTACTTC.

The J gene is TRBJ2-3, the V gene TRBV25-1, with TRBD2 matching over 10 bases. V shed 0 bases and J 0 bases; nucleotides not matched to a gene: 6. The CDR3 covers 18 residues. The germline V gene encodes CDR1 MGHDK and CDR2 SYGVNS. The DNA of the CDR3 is TGTGCCAGCAGTGAATACGGGACTAGCGAGACTAGCACAGATACGCAGTATTTT. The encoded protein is CASSEYGTSETSTDTQYF.

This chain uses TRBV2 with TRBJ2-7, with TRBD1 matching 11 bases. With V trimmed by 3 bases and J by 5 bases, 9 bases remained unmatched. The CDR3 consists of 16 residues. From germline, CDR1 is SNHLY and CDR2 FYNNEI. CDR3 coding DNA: TGTGCCAGCAGTGAGCCCGCGGACAGGGGGCTCGACGAGCAGTACTTC. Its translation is CASSEPADRGLDEQYF.

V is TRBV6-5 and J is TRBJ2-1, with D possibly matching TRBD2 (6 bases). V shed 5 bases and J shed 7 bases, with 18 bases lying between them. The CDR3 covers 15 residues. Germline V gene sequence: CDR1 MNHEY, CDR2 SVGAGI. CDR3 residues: CASSADVSSGNEQFF. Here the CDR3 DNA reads TGTGCCAGCAGTGCGGACGTCTCCAGCGGGAATGAGCAGTTCTTC.

This CDR3 is CASSDRGTFWTNEKLFF. CDR3 sequence (DNA): TGTGCCAGCAGCGATAGGGGGACATTCTGGACTAATGAAAAACTGTTTTTT. This chain links TRBV7-6 with TRBJ1-4; perhaps TRBD1 as D (6 bases). The V end was cut by 5 bases, the J end by 2 bases, with 18 bases between. Germline V CDR1 and CDR2: SGHVS, FNYEAQ. The CDR3 is 17 amino acids.

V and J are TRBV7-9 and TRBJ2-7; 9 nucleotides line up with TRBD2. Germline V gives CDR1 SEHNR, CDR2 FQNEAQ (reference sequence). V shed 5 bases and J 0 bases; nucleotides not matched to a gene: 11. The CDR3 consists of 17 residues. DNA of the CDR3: TGTGCCAGCAGCCGAGCCCTTAGCGGGAGCAACTCCTACGAGCAGTACTTC. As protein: CASSRALSGSNSYEQYF.

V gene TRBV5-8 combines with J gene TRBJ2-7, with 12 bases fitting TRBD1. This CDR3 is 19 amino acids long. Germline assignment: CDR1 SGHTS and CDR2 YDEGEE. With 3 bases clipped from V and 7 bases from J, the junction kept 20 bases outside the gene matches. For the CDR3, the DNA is TGTGCCAGCAGCTCCCACTGGGCGACGGAGGGACAGGGGGCAGGGGAGCAGTACTTC. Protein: CASSSHWATEGQGAGEQYF.

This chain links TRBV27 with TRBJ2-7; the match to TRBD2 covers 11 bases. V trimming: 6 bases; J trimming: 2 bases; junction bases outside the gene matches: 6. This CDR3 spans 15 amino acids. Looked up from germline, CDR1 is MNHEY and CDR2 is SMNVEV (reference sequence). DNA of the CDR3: TGTGCCAGCAGCCCGGGACTAGCGGAGACCTACGAGCAGTACTTC. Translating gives CASSPGLAETYEQYF.